These 26 T cell receptor beta chains originate from one sample sequenced in a study of shared clonotypes between healthy human individuals. Here immunoSEQ multiplex PCR was the method, and the copy in TCRdb shows in-frame clones only, minus some. The sample shows approximately 2,300,000 clones, 80% to 95% of them seen only once. Sequencing was carried out using naive CD4+ T cells from PBMCs. Subset indicated: CD45RA+ positively selected. The receptors originated from a man younger than 35 in good health. Some clones in this sample may be carry-over from other donors' samples.

The chain couples TRBV29-1 to TRBJ1-2; possible D gene TRBD1, 6 bases. The CDR3 consists of 13 residues. V lost 4 bases and J 8 bases, leaving 17 bases between the germline ends. From germline, CDR1 is SQVTM and CDR2 ANQGSEA. The CDR3: CSVGMGSGDGYTF. The CDR3 DNA follows: TGCAGCGTTGGTATGGGGTCAGGGGACGGCTACACCTTC.

The chain joins TRBV28 to TRBJ2-7, with D possibly being TRBD1 (5 bases). Germline V gene sequence: CDR1 MDHEN, CDR2 SYDVKM. This CDR3 comprises 15 residues. V was trimmed by 3 bases and J by 1 base, leaving 13 bases between them. The CDR3: CASSFAWAGSYEQYF. The CDR3 DNA reads TGTGCCAGCAGTTTCGCGTGGGCAGGGTCCTACGAGCAGTACTTC.

The rearrangement links TRBV5-4 to TRBJ2-7; 7 bases are a match to TRBD1. V lost 6 bases, J lost 4 bases, and 22 bases stayed unmatched. There are 18 residues in the CDR3. The germline V gene has CDR1 SGHNT and CDR2 YYREEE (reference sequence). Written as DNA, the CDR3 is TGTGCCAGCAACTTTAAGGGCCTTCTCGGACAGGACTTATACGAGCAGTACTTC. It is translated as CASNFKGLLGQDLYEQYF.

This clone was recorded once. The chain couples TRBV18 to TRBJ2-7; possibly TRBD1 for D (5 bases). V lost 3 bases, J lost 5 bases, and 14 bases lay in between. Germline V gives CDR1 KGHSH, CDR2 LQKENI. The CDR3 runs 14 residues. Here the CDR3 reads CASSPGQIGNEQYF. The CDR3 DNA reads TGTGCCAGCTCACCTGGACAAATTGGGAACGAGCAGTACTTC.

With regard to this clone: At one end the junction does not follow the germline gene, possibly because of a read error. The genes are TRBV7-3 and TRBJ1-2, with TRBD1 identical over 7 bases. CDR3 length equals 16 residues. Germline values: CDR1 SGHTA, CDR2 FQGTGA. CDR3 coding DNA: TGTGCCAGCAGCCTGTACAGGGGCAGCGGGGTTTATGCCTACACCTTC. Protein product: CASSLYRGSGVYAYTF.

On this clone: Other nucleotide sequences from this sample produce the same CDR3. The rearrangement joins TRBV5-1 to TRBJ2-3; the D gene is possibly TRBD2 (6 bases). The germline V and J ends were trimmed by 0 bases and 0 bases, with 11 bases remaining between them. Germline-derived CDR1 and CDR2 are SGHRS and YFSETQ. This CDR3 has 16 residues. The CDR3 reads CASSLGVAASTDTQYF. The CDR3 region has the DNA TGCGCCAGCAGCTTGGGGGTAGCGGCTAGCACAGATACGCAGTATTTT.

Written as DNA, the CDR3 is TGCGCCAGCAGTGACCTCTCTGGAAACACCATATATTTT. This translates into CASSDLSGNTIYF. The chain combines TRBV5-1 with TRBJ1-3; no clear D. CDR1 and CDR2 from the germline V gene are SGHRS and YFSETQ. The CDR3 is made up of 13 amino acids. V was trimmed by 5 bases and J by 0 bases, leaving 6 bases between them.

This clone was counted once. The rearrangement joins TRBV7-2 to TRBJ2-1, with TRBD2 matching 14 bases. Per germline, CDR1 SGHTA and CDR2 FQGNSA. J was trimmed by 6 bases and V by 2 bases; bases with no gene match: 6. The CDR3 has 17 amino acids. The CDR3 reads CASSLLGTSGSANEQFF. As DNA, the CDR3 is TGTGCCAGCAGCTTATTGGGGACTAGCGGGAGTGCCAATGAGCAGTTCTTC.

CDR3 in amino acids: CASSLVTGGGYNEQFF. For the CDR3, the DNA is TGTGCCAGCAGCTTAGTCACTGGTGGTGGCTACAATGAGCAGTTCTTC. The chain uses TRBV7-2 and TRBJ2-1; no definite D call. This CDR3 spans 16 amino acids. V was clipped by 1 base and J by 3 bases, with 13 bases between them. CDR1 SGHTA and CDR2 FQGNSA come from the germline V gene.

The chain combines TRBV29-1 with TRBJ2-5; D unclear. There are 11 residues in the CDR3. V was shortened by 3 bases and J by 5 bases, with 7 bases between the two germline ends. Looked up from germline, CDR1 is SQVTM and CDR2 is ANQGSEA. The CDR3 sequence is CSVDLGETQYF. CDR3 nucleotide sequence: TGCAGCGTTGATTTAGGGGAGACCCAGTACTTC.

Worth noting for this clone: Additional DNA sequences in this sample encode the identical CDR3. The CDR3 sequence is CASSLAGQGGNTIYF. The CDR3 region has the DNA TGTGCCAGCAGCTTGGCGGGACAGGGTGGAAACACCATATATTTT. The rearrangement links TRBV7-9 to TRBJ1-3, with TRBD1 matching 9 bases. The CDR3 consists of 15 residues. CDR1 is SEHNR and CDR2 is FQNEAQ in the germline V gene (reference sequence). Trimming at V came to 3 bases and at J to 3 bases, leaving 3 bases not matched to a gene. The full variable domain, its missing parts supplied by reference TRBV7-9 and TRBJ1-3, is DTGVSQNPRHKITKRGQNVTFRCDPISEHNRLYWYRQTLGQGPEFLTYFQNEAQLEKSRLLSDRFSAERPKGSFSTLEIQRTEQGDSAMYLCASSLAGQGGNTIYFGEGSWLTVV.

This clone was seen a few times. Other nucleotide sequences from this sample produce the same CDR3. This chain connects TRBV7-9 to TRBJ2-5; unclear D gene. The CDR3 is 12 amino acids. Between the trimmed V and J ends, which lost 5 bases and 2 bases, there was a span of 6 bases. The germline V gene encodes CDR1 SEHNR and CDR2 FQNEAQ (reference sequence). The DNA of the CDR3 is TGTGCCAGCAGCCGGGTGCAAGAGACCCAGTACTTC. Its translation is CASSRVQETQYF.

The J gene is TRBJ2-7, the V gene TRBV28; 10 bases are shared with TRBD2. CDR1 and CDR2 (germline): MDHEN, SYDVKM. After removal of 6 bases from V and 4 bases from J, the junction contained 9 bases not matched to a gene. This CDR3 contains 15 residues. The DNA of the CDR3 is TGTGCCAGCAGACGCCTAGCGGGAGATGGTTACGAGCAGTACTTC. It specifies CASRRLAGDGYEQYF.

This chain uses TRBV5-6 with TRBJ1-5; no clear D gene. Germline CDR1 and CDR2: SGHDT and YYEEEE. This CDR3 spans 15 amino acids. The V end lost 0 bases, the J end lost 0 bases, and 7 bases lay between the germline ends. The CDR3 DNA sequence: TGTGCCAGCAGCTTGGGGGGAGATAGCAATCAGCCCCAGCATTTT. It specifies CASSLGGDSNQPQHF.

This chain joins TRBV27 and TRBJ1-1; 11 bases fit TRBD1. Germline V lookup: CDR1 MNHEY, CDR2 SMNVEV (reference sequence). The CDR3 sequence is 19 residues long. Germline trimming cut 0 bases from V and 8 bases from J; bases unmatched to any gene: 17. CDR3 sequence: CASSLSPFPRAGQGGEAFF. The CDR3 coding sequence is TGTGCCAGCAGTTTATCCCCTTTCCCGCGGGCGGGACAGGGGGGGGAAGCTTTCTTT.

This clone was counted once. V usage is TRBV5-4 and J usage is TRBJ2-3; no clear D gene. Germline V CDR1 and CDR2: SGHNT, YYREEE (reference sequence). The ends were cut back, 0 bases at V and 3 bases at J, with 20 bases in the middle. The CDR3 has 18 residues. The chain's CDR3 is CASSLGGGRIGGTDTQYF. In nucleotides, the CDR3 is TGTGCCAGCAGCTTGGGAGGTGGCCGCATAGGTGGAACAGATACGCAGTATTTT.

The gene calls are TRBV28 and TRBJ1-6, with TRBD1 matching 11 bases. This CDR3 is 16 amino acids long. The V gene's germline CDR1 is MDHEN and CDR2 SYDVKM. V dropped 5 bases and J dropped 9; count of bases not matched to a gene: 9. For the CDR3, the DNA is TGTGCCAGCAGTACCCGGGACAGGGGGATTGCTTCACCCCTCCACTTT. Translated: CASSTRDRGIASPLHF.

The chain joins TRBV5-5 to TRBJ2-3; D unclear. Trimming left V 1 base short and J 2 bases short, with 8 bases between. The germline gives CDR1 SGHKS, CDR2 YYEKEE (reference sequence). The CDR3 contains 14 residues. The CDR3 reads CASSLSIYTDTQYF. CDR3 bases: TGTGCCAGCAGCTTGAGTATTTACACAGATACGCAGTATTTT.

V is TRBV28 and J is TRBJ1-2; D is undetermined. Looked up from germline, CDR1 is MDHEN and CDR2 is SYDVKM. The V gene lost 2 bases and the J gene lost 8 bases, with 9 bases spanning the gap. This CDR3 contains 12 residues. CDR3 protein: CASSLQVGGYTF. The CDR3 bases are TGTGCCAGCAGTTTACAGGTGGGGGGCTACACCTTC.

The rearrangement uses TRBV7-2 and TRBJ1-1, with 9 bases matching TRBD1. V shed 2 bases and J 0 bases; nucleotides not matched to a gene: 4. CDR1 and CDR2 (germline): SGHTA, FQGNSA. This CDR3 region has 16 residues. The CDR3 DNA reads as TGTGCCAGCAGCTTACTACAGGGGGCTCTGAACACTGAAGCTTTCTTT. It codes for CASSLLQGALNTEAFF.

Regarding this clone: In this CDR3 the conserved last residue, phenylalanine or tryptophan, is missing, so a read error is likely. CDR3 sequence: CASSAQMNTEAFS. As DNA, the CDR3 is TGTGCCAGCAGCGCACAGATGAACACTGAAGCTTTCTCT. The chain has TRBV9 and TRBJ1-1, with D hard to call. The CDR3 sequence is 13 residues long. Trimming took 3 bases from V and 0 from J, leaving 6 bases between them. CDR1 SGDLS and CDR2 YYNGEE come from the germline V gene.

The V gene is TRBV2, the J gene TRBJ2-7; the D gene is possibly TRBD2 (5 bases). Germline V gene sequence: CDR1 SNHLY, CDR2 FYNNEI. Between the trimmed V and J ends, which lost 8 bases and 4 bases, there was a span of 15 bases. The CDR3 is 13 residues long. The CDR3: CASLKESGYEQYF. Here the CDR3 DNA reads TGTGCCAGCCTCAAGGAGTCGGGATACGAGCAGTACTTC.

This clone appeared a single time. The chain recombines TRBV28 with TRBJ2-7; 8 bases match TRBD2. The CDR3 contains 16 residues. The V gene end was trimmed by 6 bases and the J gene end by 2 bases; junction bases not matched to a gene: 12. CDR1 is MDHEN and CDR2 is SYDVKM in the germline V gene. CDR3 nucleotides: TGTGCCAGCAGCTCGACTAGCGCGAACATACCCTACGAGCAGTACTTC. The encoded protein is CASSSTSANIPYEQYF.

With regard to this clone: Within the sample, other DNA sequences also encode this same CDR3. The V and J genes are TRBV5-1 and TRBJ2-7, with D maybe TRBD2 (7 bases). This CDR3 is built from 14 residues. Germline V lookup: CDR1 SGHRS, CDR2 YFSETQ. The germline V and J ends were trimmed by 2 bases and 2 bases, with 11 bases remaining between them. The CDR3 loop reads CASSFGGATYEQYF. For the CDR3, the DNA is TGCGCCAGCAGCTTTGGGGGGGCCACCTACGAGCAGTACTTC. Variable domain in full (rest from reference TRBV5-1 and TRBJ2-7): KAGVTQTPRYLIKTRGQQVTLSCSPISGHRSVSWYQQTPGQGLQFLFEYFSETQRNKGNFPGRFSGRQFSNSRSEMNVSTLELGDSALYLCASSFGGATYEQYFGPGTRLTVT.

The genes are TRBV5-1 and TRBJ2-1, with 8 positions matching TRBD1. Germline assignment: CDR1 SGHRS and CDR2 YFSETQ. V shed 2 bases, J shed 4 bases, and the junction held 5 bases outside the gene matches. This CDR3 has 15 residues. The CDR3 reads CASSFRTGKYNEQFF. The CDR3, as DNA: TGCGCCAGCAGCTTTCGGACAGGGAAATACAATGAGCAGTTCTTC.

The chain couples TRBV28 to TRBJ2-2, with D possibly TRBD1 on 5 matching bases. The CDR3 spans 15 residues. Germline V gene data show CDR1 as MDHEN and CDR2 as SYDVKM. Trimming took off 8 bases at V and 6 bases at J, with 19 bases between the two ends. DNA for the CDR3: TGTGCCAGCCGATATAGGAATTCAGGGCCCGGGGAGCTGTTTTTT. Translation: CASRYRNSGPGELFF.